A single sample gave rise to the 15 T cell receptor beta chains below, sequenced in a study of control samples from healthy donors and cancer patients. Here immunoSEQ multiplex PCR was the method, and the copy in TCRdb shows in-frame clones only, minus some. The sample holds fewer than 45,000 clones; under 95% are singletons and the top ten take approximately 23%. Sequencing was done on a sample of PBMCs. Receptors were obtained from a woman in her 40s with head and neck cancer.

The V call is TRBV14, the J call TRBJ1-6; unclear D gene. V was shortened by 3 bases and J by 4 bases, with 16 bases between the two germline ends. The CDR3 runs 17 residues. The germline V gene has CDR1 SGHDN and CDR2 FVKESK. The CDR3 here is CASSHRGGSRYNSPLHF. For the CDR3, the DNA is TGTGCCAGCAGCCACCGAGGTGGATCCCGATATAATTCACCCCTCCACTTT.

The chain links TRBV10-1 to TRBJ2-3, with 8 bases identical to TRBD1. CDR1 and CDR2 (germline): WNHNN, SYGVQD (reference sequence). V gave up 5 bases and J gave up 5 bases; unmatched junction bases: 6. The CDR3 has 14 amino acids. The CDR3 sequence is CASSPGQAQDTQYF. CDR3 DNA: TGCGCCAGCAGTCCGGGACAGGCCCAAGATACGCAGTATTTT.

This chain links TRBV27 with TRBJ1-2; D remains unclear. CDR1 MNHEY and CDR2 SMNVEV come from the germline V gene (reference sequence). The CDR3 runs 13 residues. Trimming took off 3 bases at V and 4 bases at J, with 9 bases between the two ends. The CDR3 protein is CASSLKGGYGYTF. The CDR3 DNA reads as TGTGCCAGCAGTTTGAAGGGTGGCTATGGCTACACCTTC.

This chain connects TRBV12-3 or TRBV12-4 to TRBJ1-1, with a possible D match to TRBD1 (5 bases). V was cut by 4 bases and J by 0 bases, with 6 bases left in between. This CDR3 has 13 amino acids. CDR3 coding DNA: TGTGCCAGCAGTTGGGGACTGAACACTGAAGCTTTCTTT. Translation: CASSWGLNTEAFF.

The V and J genes are TRBV5-1 and TRBJ1-3; D is ambiguous. Germline V CDR1 and CDR2: SGHRS, YFSETQ. The V and J ends lost 0 bases and 8 bases respectively, with 6 bases between them. The CDR3 runs 12 residues. The DNA for the CDR3 is TGCGCCAGCAGCTTGGATTGGGACACCATATATTTT. This gives the protein CASSLDWDTIYF.

The chain uses TRBV27 and TRBJ2-1; 14 bases are a match to TRBD2. The length of the CDR3 is 19 residues. Germline CDR1 is MNHEY and CDR2 is SMNVEV (reference sequence). Trimming cost V 5 bases and J 0 bases; bases outside gene matches: 9. The CDR3 loop is CASSPSGLAGGSSYNEQFF. Here the CDR3 DNA reads TGTGCCAGCAGTCCCTCAGGACTAGCGGGAGGCAGCTCCTACAATGAGCAGTTCTTC.

The CDR3 nucleotides are TGTGCCAGCAGTGCTAGCTCCTACGAGCAGTACTTC. Protein product: CASSASSYEQYF. The chain uses TRBV28 and TRBJ2-7, with unresolved D. The germline CDR1 and CDR2 sequences are MDHEN and SYDVKM. The CDR3 loop spans 12 amino acids. Trimming took off 5 bases at V and 0 bases at J, with 5 bases between the two ends.

The chain combines TRBV5-1 with TRBJ1-2; D gene uncertain. The CDR3 is 14 amino acids. Germline CDR1 and CDR2: SGHRS and YFSETQ. Trimming took off 0 bases at V and 1 base at J, with 7 bases between the two ends. The CDR3 sequence: CASSLEQINYGYTF. The CDR3 nucleotides read TGCGCCAGCAGCTTGGAACAGATTAACTATGGCTACACCTTC. Full variable domain (outside the CDR3, taken from reference TRBV5-1 and TRBJ1-2): KAGVTQTPRYLIKTRGQQVTLSCSPISGHRSVSWYQQTPGQGLQFLFEYFSETQRNKGNFPGRFSGRQFSNSRSEMNVSTLELGDSALYLCASSLEQINYGYTFGSGTRLTVV.

The chain links TRBV18 to TRBJ1-1; no clear D gene. CDR3 size: 13 residues. From germline, CDR1 is KGHSH and CDR2 LQKENI. V gave up 2 bases and J gave up 3 bases, with 7 bases separating them. The DNA for the CDR3 is TGTGCCAGCTCACCAGGGGTTCACACTGAAGCTTTCTTT. It yields the protein CASSPGVHTEAFF.

The chain employs TRBV2 and TRBJ2-2; D is uncertain. Trimming removed 7 bases from V and 0 bases from J, with 15 bases in between. Germline CDR1 reads SNHLY; CDR2 reads FYNNEI. CDR3 length: 16 amino acids. CDR3 DNA: TGTGCCAGCAAAGGATGGGCGGACCCGAACACCGGGGAGCTGTTTTTT. This translates into CASKGWADPNTGELFF.

This rearrangement joins TRBV10-2 to TRBJ1-1, with a tentative D call TRBD1 (6 bases). Trimming took 6 bases from V and 5 from J, leaving 19 bases between them. This CDR3 is built from 15 residues. Germline values: CDR1 WSHSY, CDR2 SAAADI. The DNA for the CDR3 is TGCGCCAGCAGAGGACCCCGGGGGGCAGGAACTGAAGCTTTCTTT. Amino acid sequence: CASRGPRGAGTEAFF.

This clone appeared once. The chain combines TRBV6-1 with TRBJ2-3; the D call may be TRBD1 or TRBD2 (6 bases each). Germline V gene sequence: CDR1 MNHNS, CDR2 SASEGT. Trimming removed 4 bases from V and 1 base from J, with 21 bases in between. This CDR3 region has 18 residues. The CDR3 region has the DNA TGTGCCAGCAGTGTACGCAGAAGGGGGGTGTCTGGCACAGATACGCAGTATTTT. Amino acid sequence: CASSVRRRGVSGTDTQYF.

This clone was counted only a few times. This CDR3 reads CAWNVAGRHRGVYGYTF. The CDR3 DNA reads as TGTGCCTGGAACGTCGCCGGCAGACATAGGGGTGTATATGGCTACACCTTC. The chain links TRBV30 to TRBJ1-2; TRBD1 is a possible D gene (5 bases). The CDR3 sequence is 17 residues long. Germline V gene sequence: CDR1 GTSNPN, CDR2 SVGIG (reference sequence). V shed 4 bases and J shed 5 bases, with 26 bases lying between them.

The genes are TRBV28 and TRBJ2-5; 14 positions agree with TRBD2. The CDR3 consists of 20 residues. Losses at the gene ends were 7 bases for V and 5 bases for J; bases not matched to a gene: 21. CDR1 and CDR2 (germline): MDHEN, SYDVKM. The CDR3 region is CASTWGGPGLAGVAAETQYF. In DNA, the CDR3 is TGTGCCAGCACCTGGGGGGGGCCGGGACTAGCGGGAGTGGCAGCGGAGACCCAGTACTTC.

This chain joins TRBV6-1 and TRBJ2-3; no definite D call. This CDR3 region has 14 residues. Per germline, CDR1 MNHNS and CDR2 SASEGT. Trimming cost V 2 bases and J 4 bases, with 10 bases left between them. The CDR3 nucleotides are TGTGCCAGCAGTGAACAGAAGGGTCCAGATACGCAGTATTTT. Its protein is CASSEQKGPDTQYF.